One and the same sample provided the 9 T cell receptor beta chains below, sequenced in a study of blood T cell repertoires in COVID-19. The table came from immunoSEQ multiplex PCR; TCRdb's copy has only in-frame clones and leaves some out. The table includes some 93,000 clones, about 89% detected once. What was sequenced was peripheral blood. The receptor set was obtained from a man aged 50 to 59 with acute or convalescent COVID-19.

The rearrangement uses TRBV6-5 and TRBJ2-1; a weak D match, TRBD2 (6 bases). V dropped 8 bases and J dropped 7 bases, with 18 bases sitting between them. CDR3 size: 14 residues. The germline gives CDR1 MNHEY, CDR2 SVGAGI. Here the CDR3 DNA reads TGTGCCAGCCAACGACAGCGGGCAGGGAATGAGCAGTTCTTC. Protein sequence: CASQRQRAGNEQFF.

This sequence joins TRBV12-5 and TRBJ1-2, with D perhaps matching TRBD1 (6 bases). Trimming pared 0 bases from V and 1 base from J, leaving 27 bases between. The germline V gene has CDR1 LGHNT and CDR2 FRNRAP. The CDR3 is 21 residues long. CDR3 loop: CASGLVAPYDRKIGSNYGYTF. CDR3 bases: TGTGCTAGTGGTTTGGTAGCCCCCTACGACAGGAAAATTGGAAGTAACTATGGCTACACCTTC.

The CDR3 sequence: CASSKTDKAGNTIYF. In DNA form, the CDR3 reads TGTGCCAGCAGCAAGACGGACAAGGCTGGAAACACCATATATTTT. The V and J genes are TRBV7-9 and TRBJ1-3; tentatively, D is TRBD1 (5 bases). Germline V CDR1 and CDR2: SEHNR, FQNEAQ (reference sequence). V was trimmed by 5 bases and J by 2 bases, leaving 13 bases between them. The CDR3 is 15 residues long.

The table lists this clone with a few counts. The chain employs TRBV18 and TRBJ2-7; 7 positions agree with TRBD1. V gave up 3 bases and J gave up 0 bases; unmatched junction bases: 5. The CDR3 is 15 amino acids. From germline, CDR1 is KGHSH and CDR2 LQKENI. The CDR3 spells CASSPDRVRSYEQYF. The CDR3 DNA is TGTGCCAGCTCACCTGACAGGGTACGCTCCTACGAGCAGTACTTC.

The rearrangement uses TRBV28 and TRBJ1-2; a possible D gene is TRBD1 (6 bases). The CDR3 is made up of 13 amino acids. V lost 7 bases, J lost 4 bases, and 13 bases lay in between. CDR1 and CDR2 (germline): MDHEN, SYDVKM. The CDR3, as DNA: TGTGCCAGCACAGGGGAGCAACTCTATGGCTACACCTTC. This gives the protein CASTGEQLYGYTF.

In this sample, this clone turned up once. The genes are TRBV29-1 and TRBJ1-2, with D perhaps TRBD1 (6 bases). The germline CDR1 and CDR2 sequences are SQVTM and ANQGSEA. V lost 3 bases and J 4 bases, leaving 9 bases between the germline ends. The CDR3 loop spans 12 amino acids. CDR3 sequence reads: CSVDVGGYGYTF. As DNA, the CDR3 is TGCAGCGTTGATGTAGGGGGCTATGGCTACACCTTC.

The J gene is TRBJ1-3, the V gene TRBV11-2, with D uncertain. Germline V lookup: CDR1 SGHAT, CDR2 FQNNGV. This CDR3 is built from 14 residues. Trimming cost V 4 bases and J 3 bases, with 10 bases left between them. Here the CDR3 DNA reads TGTGCCAGCAGCTGGGCGGGGAGTGGAAACACCATATATTTT. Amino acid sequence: CASSWAGSGNTIYF.

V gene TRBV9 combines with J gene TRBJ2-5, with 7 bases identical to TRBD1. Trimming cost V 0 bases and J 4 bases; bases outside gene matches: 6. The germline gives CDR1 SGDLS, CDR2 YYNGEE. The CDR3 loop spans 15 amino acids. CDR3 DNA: TGTGCCAGCAGCGTAGGACAGGGCGGACGAGAGACCCAGTACTTC. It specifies CASSVGQGGRETQYF.

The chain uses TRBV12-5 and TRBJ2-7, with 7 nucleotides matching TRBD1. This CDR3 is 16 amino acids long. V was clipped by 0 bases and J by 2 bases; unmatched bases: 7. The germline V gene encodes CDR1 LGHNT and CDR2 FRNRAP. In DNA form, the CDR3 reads TGTGCTAGTGGTTTGGTCACCGGGACAGCAACCTACGAGCAGTACTTC. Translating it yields CASGLVTGTATYEQYF.